This TCR beta chain emerged from a study of blood T cell repertoires in COVID-19 (TCRdb year 2020). Context from the whole study: Samples covering the acute and convalescent phases of COVID-19 were provided by collaborators in the United States, Italy and Spain. The material from the prospective study consisted of cDNA or gDNA derived from T cells, B-cell-depleted T cells, or PBMCs. Subjects who had been exposed to COVID-19, were actively infected with it, or had recovered from it provided the deeply sampled blood TCRbeta repertoires that made up the dataset. A freely available public database, intended as a resource for researchers studying the immune response to SARS-CoV-2, is where the repertoires were released. Samples were obtained from the ongoing ImmuneRACE study (first 160 participants) and from 1,254 subjects provided by 6 global collaborators. Sample metadata almost always included a de-identified subject ID, COVID-19 status, age in years and sex. Where available, HLA class I and class II types were taken from metadata supplied by the sample provider and were not determined by assay-based typing. What the study reported, not specific to this receptor: The quantity of clinical and demographic metadata differed by source and by participant and was supplied without curation.

CDR1 and CDR2 are drawn from the germline V gene (reference sequence): LNHDA, SQIVND. V and J are truncated by 7 bases and 6 bases respectively, leaving an intervening sequence of 19 bases. The CDR3 numbers 15 residues from cysteine through phenylalanine. Only the CDR3 DNA stays, 45 bases, in frame from base 1. TCRbeta CDR3 regions were amplified from genomic DNA by means of the immunoSEQ Assay, a bias-controlled multiplex PCR. From the authors' description of their analysis: Within the assay, amplification of reference gene primers was used to estimate how many nucleated cells each sample contained. To quantify the absolute abundance of each unique TCRbeta CDR3 rearrangement, sequence reads were collapsed and filtered. Productive Simpson clonality was computed per sample as the square root of Simpson's diversity index over productive rearrangements. Here the immuneACCESS table is served through TCRdb, limited to in-frame sequences with V and J called. Missing clones are a known gap in these copies; in checked studies unresolved V genes cover under half, and the rest lacks a known reason. Clone size and the V and J calls come from that table; the DNA yielded D and trimming. The sample table contains under 200,000 clones; only one count was recorded for approximately 80% of them. 8% of the sample is in the top ten clones.

With respect to this clone: What this receptor recognizes is not known. Per-nucleotide qualities are absent, and no much larger clonotype sits a single base away.

In the prospective study, participants were about 18 to 90 years old, resided in approximately 22 geographic areas of the United States, and were enrolled through a virtual design. In the prospective study, participants were assigned to cohorts based on the clinical history participants reported in a screening survey and a study questionnaire. For ImmuneRACE Cohort 3, a participant was defined as recovered based on two consecutive negative NP/OP PCR tests, clearance by a healthcare professional, or resolution of symptoms. Mobile phlebotomists in the prospective study collected whole blood, serum and a nasopharyngeal or oropharyngeal swab from every participant. Additional blood draws and questionnaires over a roughly two-month period could optionally be provided by prospective study participants. Blood samples from the prospective study were shipped frozen or at room temperature prior to DNA extraction.

Sequencing used PBMCs or T cells enriched from blood (not recorded which). This sequence uses TRBV19 and TRBJ1-5, and the D gene may be TRBD1, 5 bases matching. This clonotype was obtained from a woman between 50 and 59 years old who had recovered from COVID-19. The CDR3: CASTIGAGSVQPQHF. DNA sequence: TGTGCCAGTACCATAGGGGCGGGGAGCGTTCAGCCCCAGCATTTT. Joined to the reference TRBV19 and TRBJ1-5 proteins, this CDR3 gives the full variable domain: DGGITQSPKYLFRKEGQNVTLSCEQNLNHDAMYWYRQDPGQGLRLIYYSQIVNDFQKGDIAEGYSVSREKKESFPLTVTSAQKNPTAFYLCASTIGAGSVQPQHFGDGTRLSIL.